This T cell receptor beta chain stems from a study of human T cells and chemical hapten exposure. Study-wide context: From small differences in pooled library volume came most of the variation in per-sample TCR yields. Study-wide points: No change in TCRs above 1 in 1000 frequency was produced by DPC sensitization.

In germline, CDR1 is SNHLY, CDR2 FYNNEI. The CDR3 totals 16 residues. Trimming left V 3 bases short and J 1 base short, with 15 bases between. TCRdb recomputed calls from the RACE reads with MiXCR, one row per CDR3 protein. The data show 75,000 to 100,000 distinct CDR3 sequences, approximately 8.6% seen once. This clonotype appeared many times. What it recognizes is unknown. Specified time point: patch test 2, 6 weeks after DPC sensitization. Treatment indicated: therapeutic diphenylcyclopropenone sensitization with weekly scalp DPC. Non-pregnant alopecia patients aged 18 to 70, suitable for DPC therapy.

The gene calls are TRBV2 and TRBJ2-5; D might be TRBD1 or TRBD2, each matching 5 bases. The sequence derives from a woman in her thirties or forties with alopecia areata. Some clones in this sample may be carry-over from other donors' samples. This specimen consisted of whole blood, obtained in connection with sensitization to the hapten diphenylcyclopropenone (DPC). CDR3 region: CASSDGGATFQETQYF. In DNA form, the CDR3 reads TGTGCCAGCAGTGATGGGGGTGCGACTTTCCAAGAGACCCAGTACTTC.